The 9 T cell receptor beta chains given below trace back to one sample, sequenced in a study of post-analysis software for immune sequencing data (dated by TCRdb to about 2015). Results the study describes overall, beyond this receptor: Roughly 5 TRBV segments, including TRBV5-6, TRBV5-1 and TRBV20-1, were significantly more frequent in patients than controls.

Which antigens these TCRs recognize remains unknown. The library relied on PCR. Sequenced on an Illumina HiSeq 2500. To reduce PCR and sequencing biases, unique molecular identifiers were incorporated into the TCR beta cDNA libraries. TCRdb reprocessed the public reads (quality trimming at Q25 with fastp, clone calling with MiXCR) and kept in-frame beta chains. A single entry per CDR3 protein holds the most common genes and DNA from its merged rows. The sample table shows a few hundred thousand distinct CDR3 sequences, and less than 40% are seen once. The leading ten clones occupy around 5% of the sample. Sequenced material: blood. The receptors were sampled from a girl aged 10-17 years with multiple sclerosis.

The genes are TRBV5-1 and TRBJ2-1; tentatively, D is TRBD1 or TRBD2 (5 bases each). Germline V gene lookup returns CDR1 SGHRS and CDR2 YFSETQ. V was trimmed by 3 bases and J by 6 bases, leaving 16 bases between them. The CDR3 is 15 residues long. CDR3 sequence reads: CASSWGPADGNEQFF. As DNA, the CDR3 is TGCGCCAGCAGCTGGGGACCGGCGGACGGCAATGAGCAGTTCTTC.

This clonotype was seen many times. The chain employs TRBV20-1 and TRBJ2-5, with D perhaps matching TRBD1 (5 bases). V was trimmed by 3 bases and J by 2 bases, leaving 13 bases between them. The CDR3 has 14 amino acids. In germline, CDR1 is DFQATT, CDR2 SNEGSKA (reference sequence). The CDR3 DNA reads TGCAGTGCTAGGGACCTCAGGGCACAAGAGACCCAGTACTTC. Translated: CSARDLRAQETQYF.

The chain employs TRBV1 and TRBJ2-1. TRBV1 is a pseudogene segment. The CDR3 sequence is 15 residues long. The DNA of the CDR3 is TGCACCAGCAGCCAAACTACCCGCTCCTACAATGAGCAGTTCTTC. It translates to CTSSQTTRSYNEQFF.

V is TRBV12-3 or TRBV12-4 and J is TRBJ2-7, with D perhaps given as TRBD1 or TRBD2 (5 bases each). V lost 3 bases to trimming and J lost 2 bases, with 14 bases between them. The CDR3 covers 15 residues. The CDR3 is CASSFRGVGAYEQYF. Here the CDR3 DNA reads TGTGCCAGCAGTTTTAGGGGAGTAGGCGCCTACGAGCAGTACTTC.

This clonotype was recorded at least ten times. The chain employs TRBV4-1 and TRBJ2-5; D call uncertain. With 2 bases removed from V and 5 bases from J, the gap between germline ends came to 12 bases. Per germline, CDR1 MGHRA and CDR2 YSYEKL. This CDR3 is 14 amino acids long. The CDR3 DNA follows: TGCGCCAGCAGCCAAACCCGGTCGGATGAGACCCAGTACTTC. Encoded protein: CASSQTRSDETQYF.

Points on this clonotype: At one end, the junction sequence differs from germline, possibly due to a read error. The J gene is TRBJ1-5, the V gene TRBV29-1; no reliable D call. Germline V gene lookup returns CDR1 SQVTM and CDR2 ANQGSEA. The CDR3 length is 17 residues. CDR3 nucleotide sequence: TGCAGCGTTGAAGCGCATTTAGGGAAGTGGAGCAATCAGTCCCAGCATTTT. This encodes CSVEAHLGKWSNQSQHF.

As regards this clonotype: Just one base apart from a much larger clone, this may be a read error. The V gene is TRBV15, the J gene TRBJ2-1; no firm D call. CDR3 size: 16 residues. Germline CDR1 is LNHNV and CDR2 is YYDKDF (reference sequence). The DNA of the CDR3 is TGTGCCACCAGGTCTCCCATGGCAGCCCCCTACAATGAGCGGTTCTTC. It translates to CATRSPMAAPYNERFF.

CDR3 nucleotides: TGTGCCAGCAGTCTGGCCCCCGGGACAGGGGGACGCGAGCAGTACTTC. Translation: CASSLAPGTGGREQYF. The V and J genes are TRBV27 and TRBJ2-7, with 11 bases lining up with TRBD1. Trimming removed 5 bases from V and 6 bases from J; junction bases left unmatched: 12. Germline V gives CDR1 MNHEY, CDR2 SMNVEV (reference sequence). CDR3 size: 16 residues.

Only a few counts were recorded for this clonotype. The chain combines TRBV6-5 with TRBJ1-1, with D hard to call. The germline gives CDR1 MNHEY, CDR2 SVGAGI. V gave up 2 bases and J gave up 1 base, with 11 bases separating them. This CDR3 region has 15 residues. CDR3 DNA: TGTGCCAGCAGTTACCGCTCTATGGGGAACACTGAAGCTTTCTTT. Protein product: CASSYRSMGNTEAFF.